These T cell receptor beta chains were read from a single sample in a study of blood T cell repertoires in COVID-19. The method was immunoSEQ multiplex PCR; TCRdb's version includes in-frame clones alone and lacks a portion of them. The repertoire consists of just over 250,000 clones, with around 87% occurring once and the leading ten covering 2% to 3%. Input material: peripheral blood. These receptors came from a woman between 45 and 65 years old with acute or convalescent COVID-19. CDR3s include the opening cysteine and the closing phenylalanine or tryptophan. Each record gives: V gene, clone size, J gene, D gene, CDR3 protein, CDR3 DNA. D genes are given only for firm matches. The size field is filled for only some rows; it gives once, few, many or a size class.

>TRBV11-2|NA|TRBJ2-3|TRBD2
CASSLSPSGAQYF
TGTGCCAGCAGCCTTTCACCGAGCGGGGCGCAGTATTTT
>TRBV7-2|NA|TRBJ2-1|TRBD2
CASSPRLAGNNEQFF
TGTGCCAGCAGCCCCCGACTAGCGGGAAACAATGAGCAGTTCTTC
>TRBV29-1|NA|TRBJ2-5|TRBD1
CSVPIDRVAETQYF
TGCAGCGTCCCCATTGACAGGGTAGCAGAGACCCAGTACTTC
>TRBV14|NA|TRBJ2-2|NA
CASSQVGGLDTGELFF
TGTGCCAGCAGCCAAGTGGGGGGGCTGGACACCGGGGAGCTGTTTTTT
>TRBV9|NA|TRBJ2-5|NA
CASSYRPEAQETQYF
TGTGCCAGCAGCTACAGACCAGAAGCACAAGAGACCCAGTACTTC
>TRBV29-1|NA|TRBJ2-5|NA
CSVEIPGKETQYF
TGCAGCGTTGAAATACCAGGGAAAGAGACCCAGTACTTC
>TRBV24-1|NA|TRBJ2-2|NA
CATRETGYTGELFF
TGTGCCACCAGGGAGACAGGCTACACCGGGGAGCTGTTTTTT
>TRBV12-3/TRBV12-4|NA|TRBJ2-7|NA
CASSLSLAYEQYF
TGTGCCAGCAGTTTATCACTAGCATACGAGCAGTACTTC
>TRBV29-1|NA|TRBJ1-1|NA
CSVAGVSEAFF
TGCAGCGTAGCCGGGGTGTCAGAAGCTTTCTTT
>TRBV7-3|NA|TRBJ2-3|TRBD2
CASSLEVGRAGDTQYF
TGTGCCAGCAGCTTAGAAGTTGGGAGGGCAGGAGATACGCAGTATTTT
>TRBV19|NA|TRBJ1-5|NA
CASSTGAFSNQPQHF
TGTGCCAGTAGTACAGGGGCCTTTAGCAATCAGCCCCAGCATTTT
>TRBV28|many|TRBJ1-2|NA
CASGSMLGGRPNYGYTF
TGTGCCAGCGGTTCTATGCTAGGGGGACGTCCGAACTATGGCTACACCTTC
>TRBV23-1|NA|TRBJ1-1|NA
CASSQNQGGTEAFF
TGCGCCAGCAGTCAAAATCAGGGAGGAACTGAAGCTTTCTTT
>TRBV3-1/TRBV3-2|NA|TRBJ2-6|TRBD1
CASTPRDRGYTGANVLTF
TGTGCCAGCACCCCCCGGGACAGGGGGTATACAGGGGCCAACGTCCTGACTTTC
>TRBV29-1|NA|TRBJ1-1|TRBD1
CSDPRRTPPTGTENTEAFF
TGCAGCGACCCCCGGCGCACCCCCCCGACCGGGACAGAGAACACTGAAGCTTTCTTT
>TRBV18|once|TRBJ2-7|TRBD1
CASSRDRTYEQYF
TGTGCCAGCTCAAGGGACAGAACCTACGAGCAGTACTTC
>TRBV4-2|once|TRBJ1-3|TRBD1
CASSQRPGTVNSGNTIYF
TGTGCCAGCAGCCAACGGCCCGGGACAGTGAACTCTGGAAACACCATATATTTT
>TRBV7-6|NA|TRBJ1-3|NA
CASSLETQSSGNTIYF
TGTGCCAGCAGCTTAGAGACACAGAGCTCTGGAAACACCATATATTTT
>TRBV20-1|NA|TRBJ2-7|NA
CSASFRSGYYEQYF
TGCAGTGCTAGTTTCCGGTCGGGATACTACGAGCAGTACTTC
>TRBV27|NA|TRBJ2-7|NA
CATGGQGAWEQYF
TGTGCCACCGGGGGGCAGGGGGCGTGGGAGCAGTACTTC
>TRBV14|NA|TRBJ2-1|TRBD1
CASSRRDRGWNEQFF
TGTGCCAGCAGCCGCCGGGACAGGGGTTGGAATGAGCAGTTCTTC
>TRBV5-5|NA|TRBJ2-5|TRBD2
CASSLFGTSQETQYF
TGTGCCAGCAGCTTGTTTGGGACTAGCCAAGAGACCCAGTACTTC
>TRBV27|NA|TRBJ2-7|TRBD2
CASRGGAYTQQYF
TGTGCCAGCCGGGGGGGGGCCTATACCCAGCAGTACTTC
>TRBV5-5|NA|TRBJ2-3|NA
CASSLERLAPSTDTQYF
TGTGCCAGCAGCTTGGAACGTCTAGCGCCTAGCACAGATACGCAGTATTTT
>TRBV30|NA|TRBJ1-2|NA
CAWTPGNLGYTF
TGTGCCTGGACCCCGGGGAATCTGGGCTACACCTTC
>TRBV7-6|NA|TRBJ2-6|TRBD2
CASSPSREGPIQSGANVLTF
TGTGCCAGCAGCCCCTCTAGGGAGGGACCAATCCAATCTGGGGCCAACGTCCTGACTTTC
>TRBV3-1/TRBV3-2|NA|TRBJ2-7|TRBD1
CASSQPGQVYEQYF
TGTGCCAGCAGCCAACCGGGACAGGTCTACGAGCAGTACTTC
>TRBV5-1|NA|TRBJ2-6|TRBD1
CASSAQGSGANVLTF
TGCGCCAGCAGCGCACAGGGGTCTGGGGCCAACGTCCTGACTTTC
>TRBV9|few|TRBJ2-2|NA
CASSVGTAGTGELFF
TGTGCCAGCAGCGTAGGGACGGCGGGCACCGGGGAGCTGTTTTTT
>TRBV5-1|NA|TRBJ2-5|NA
CASSPTEGTRETQYF
TGCGCCAGCAGCCCAACCGAGGGGACAAGAGAGACCCAGTACTTC
>TRBV2|NA|TRBJ1-2|NA
CASRAGLINGYTF
TGTGCCAGCAGAGCGGGGTTAATAAATGGCTACACCTTC
>TRBV13|NA|TRBJ2-7|NA
CASSPLSYEQYF
TGTGCCAGCAGCCCCCTCTCCTACGAGCAGTACTTC
>TRBV2|NA|TRBJ1-6|NA
CASSEERTGTPLHF
TGTGCCAGCAGTGAAGAGAGGACCGGGACACCCCTCCACTTT
>TRBV12-5|NA|TRBJ2-5|NA
CASAKPAGRETQYF
TGTGCTAGTGCCAAGCCAGCGGGTCGAGAGACCCAGTACTTC
>TRBV28|NA|TRBJ1-2|TRBD1
CASSPTGVTGYTF
TGTGCCAGCAGTCCCACAGGGGTGACTGGCTACACCTTC
>TRBV28|NA|TRBJ1-5|TRBD1
CASTEIGGGINQPQHF
TGTGCCAGCACCGAAATAGGGGGCGGTATCAATCAGCCCCAGCATTTT
>TRBV9|NA|TRBJ1-1|NA
CASSREGMAEAFF
TGTGCCAGCAGCAGGGAGGGCATGGCTGAAGCTTTCTTT
>TRBV6-2/TRBV6-3|NA|TRBJ1-2|NA
CASSYYRTYGYTF
TGTGCCAGCAGTTACTACAGGACCTATGGCTACACCTTC
>TRBV7-9|NA|TRBJ1-6|NA
CASSLSTGYSPLHF
TGTGCCAGCAGCTTATCTACGGGGTATTCACCCCTCCACTTT
>TRBV5-1|NA|TRBJ1-1|TRBD1
CASKKNSGTENTEAFF
TGCGCCAGCAAGAAAAATTCCGGGACAGAGAACACTGAAGCTTTCTTT
>TRBV20-1|NA|TRBJ1-2|TRBD1
CSAVYRGGYTF
TGCAGTGCCGTCTACAGGGGTGGCTACACCTTC
>TRBV28|once|TRBJ1-5|NA
CASSLGGHSNQPQHF
TGTGCCAGCAGTTTGGGGGGGCATAGCAATCAGCCCCAGCATTTT
>TRBV28|NA|TRBJ2-7|TRBD1
CASSGQVQVAEQYF
TGTGCCAGCAGCGGACAGGTCCAAGTCGCCGAGCAGTACTTC
>TRBV6-5|NA|TRBJ2-1|NA
CASRRLSSSNEQFF
TGTGCCAGCAGGCGACTCAGCTCCTCCAATGAGCAGTTCTTC
>TRBV2|few|TRBJ2-7|TRBD2
CASSPKGTSGSAEQYF
TGTGCCAGCAGCCCAAAGGGGACTAGCGGGAGTGCCGAGCAGTACTTC